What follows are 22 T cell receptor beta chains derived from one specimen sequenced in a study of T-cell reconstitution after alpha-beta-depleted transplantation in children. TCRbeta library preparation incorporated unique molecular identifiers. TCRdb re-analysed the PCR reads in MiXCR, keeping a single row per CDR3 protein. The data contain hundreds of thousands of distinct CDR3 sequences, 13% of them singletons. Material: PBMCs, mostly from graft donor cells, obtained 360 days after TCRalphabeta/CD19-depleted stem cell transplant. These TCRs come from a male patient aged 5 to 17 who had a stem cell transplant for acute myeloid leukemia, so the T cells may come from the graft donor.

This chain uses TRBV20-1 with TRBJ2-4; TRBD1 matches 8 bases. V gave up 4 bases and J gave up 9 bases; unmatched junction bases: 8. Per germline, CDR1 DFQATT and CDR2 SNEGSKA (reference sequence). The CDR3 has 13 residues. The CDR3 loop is CSAIWTGSGIQYF. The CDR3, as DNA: TGCAGTGCTATCTGGACAGGGTCGGGCATTCAGTACTTC.

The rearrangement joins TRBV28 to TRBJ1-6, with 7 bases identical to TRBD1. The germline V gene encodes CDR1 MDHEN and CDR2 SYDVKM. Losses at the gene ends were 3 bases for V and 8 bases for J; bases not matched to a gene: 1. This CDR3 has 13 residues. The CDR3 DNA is TGTGCCAGCAGTTTCAGGGGGTATTCACCCCTCCACTTT. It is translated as CASSFRGYSPLHF. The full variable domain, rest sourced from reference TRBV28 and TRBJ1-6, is DVKVTQSSRYLVKRTGEKVFLECVQDMDHENMFWYRQDPGLGLRLIYFSYDVKMKEKGDIPEGYSVSREKKERFSLILESASTNQTSMYLCASSFRGYSPLHFGNGTRLTVT.

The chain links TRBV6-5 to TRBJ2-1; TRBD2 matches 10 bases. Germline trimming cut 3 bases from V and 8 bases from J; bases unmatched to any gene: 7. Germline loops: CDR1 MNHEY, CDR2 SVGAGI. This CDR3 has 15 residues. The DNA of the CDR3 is TGTGCCAGCAGTTATTGGAGCGGGAGGGAGGATGAGCAGTTCTTC. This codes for CASSYWSGREDEQFF.

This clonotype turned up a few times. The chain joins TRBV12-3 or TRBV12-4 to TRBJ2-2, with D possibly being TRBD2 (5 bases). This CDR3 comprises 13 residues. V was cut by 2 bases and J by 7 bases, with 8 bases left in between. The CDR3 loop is CASSLLANGELFF. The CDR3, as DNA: TGTGCCAGCAGTTTACTAGCTAACGGGGAGCTGTTTTTT.

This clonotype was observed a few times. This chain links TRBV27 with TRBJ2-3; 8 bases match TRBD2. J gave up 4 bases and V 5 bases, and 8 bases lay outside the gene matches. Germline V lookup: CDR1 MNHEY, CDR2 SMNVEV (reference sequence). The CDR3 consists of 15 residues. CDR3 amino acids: CASSAQREFPDTQYF. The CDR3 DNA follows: TGTGCCAGCAGTGCGCAGCGGGAGTTCCCAGATACGCAGTATTTT.

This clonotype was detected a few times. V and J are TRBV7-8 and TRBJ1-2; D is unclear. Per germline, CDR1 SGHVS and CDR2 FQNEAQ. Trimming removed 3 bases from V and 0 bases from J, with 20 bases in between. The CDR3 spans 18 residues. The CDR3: CASSFTVPRARPNYGYTF. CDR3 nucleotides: TGTGCCAGCAGCTTTACCGTCCCCCGGGCGCGCCCTAACTATGGCTACACCTTC.

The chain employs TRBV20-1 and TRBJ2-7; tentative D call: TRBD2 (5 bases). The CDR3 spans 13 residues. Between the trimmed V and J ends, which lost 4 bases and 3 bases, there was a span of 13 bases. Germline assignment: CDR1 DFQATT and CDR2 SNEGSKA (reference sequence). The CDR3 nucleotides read TGCAGTGCTACGGACGAGGGTTACTACGAGCAGTACTTC. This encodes CSATDEGYYEQYF.

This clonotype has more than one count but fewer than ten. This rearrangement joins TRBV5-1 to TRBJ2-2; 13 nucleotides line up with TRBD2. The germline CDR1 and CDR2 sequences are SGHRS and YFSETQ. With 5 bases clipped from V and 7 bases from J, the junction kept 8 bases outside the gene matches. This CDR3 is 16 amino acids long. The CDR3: CASRPGLAGEGGELFF. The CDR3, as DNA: TGCGCCAGCAGACCCGGACTAGCGGGAGAAGGCGGGGAGCTGTTTTTT.

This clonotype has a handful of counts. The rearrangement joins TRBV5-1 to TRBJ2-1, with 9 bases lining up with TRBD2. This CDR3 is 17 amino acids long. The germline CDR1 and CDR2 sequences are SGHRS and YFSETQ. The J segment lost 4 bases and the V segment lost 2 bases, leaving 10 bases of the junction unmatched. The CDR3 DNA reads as TGCGCCAGCAGCTTTCCCGGTGGACTAGCGAGTTACAATGAGCAGTTCTTC. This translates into CASSFPGGLASYNEQFF.

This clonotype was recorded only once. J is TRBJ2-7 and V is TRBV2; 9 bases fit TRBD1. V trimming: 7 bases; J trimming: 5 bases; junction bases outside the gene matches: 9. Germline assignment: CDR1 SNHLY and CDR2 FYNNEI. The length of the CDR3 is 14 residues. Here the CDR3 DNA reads TGTGCCAGCATACTAGGACAGGGGATCCACGAGCAGTACTTC. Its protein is CASILGQGIHEQYF.

The CDR3 is CATSLRLQGSETQYF. The CDR3 nucleotides read TGTGCCACCAGCTTGCGATTACAGGGAAGCGAGACCCAGTACTTC. This chain uses TRBV15 with TRBJ2-5, with D possibly TRBD1 on 6 matching bases. This CDR3 region has 15 residues. The ends were cut back, 5 bases at V and 5 bases at J, with 18 bases in the middle. Germline CDR1 and CDR2: LNHNV and YYDKDF (reference sequence).

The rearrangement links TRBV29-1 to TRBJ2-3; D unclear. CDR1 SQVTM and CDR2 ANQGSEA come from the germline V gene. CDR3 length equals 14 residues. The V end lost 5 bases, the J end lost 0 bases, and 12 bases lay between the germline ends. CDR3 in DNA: TGCAGCGTTCCGTACAGTCTGAGCACAGATACGCAGTATTTT. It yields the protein CSVPYSLSTDTQYF.

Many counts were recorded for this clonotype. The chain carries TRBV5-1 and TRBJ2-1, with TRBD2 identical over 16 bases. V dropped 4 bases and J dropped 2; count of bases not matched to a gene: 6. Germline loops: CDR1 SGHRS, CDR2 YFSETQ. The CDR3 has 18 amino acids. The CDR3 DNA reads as TGCGCCAGCAGCCCGGGACTAGCGGGAGGGCCGGCCTACAATGAGCAGTTCTTC. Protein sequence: CASSPGLAGGPAYNEQFF.

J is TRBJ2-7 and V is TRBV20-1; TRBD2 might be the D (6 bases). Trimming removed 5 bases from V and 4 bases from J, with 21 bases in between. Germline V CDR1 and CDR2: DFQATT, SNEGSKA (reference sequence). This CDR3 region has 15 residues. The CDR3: CSAGLGEAANYEQYF. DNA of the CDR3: TGCAGTGCTGGGTTGGGGGAGGCGGCGAATTACGAGCAGTACTTC.

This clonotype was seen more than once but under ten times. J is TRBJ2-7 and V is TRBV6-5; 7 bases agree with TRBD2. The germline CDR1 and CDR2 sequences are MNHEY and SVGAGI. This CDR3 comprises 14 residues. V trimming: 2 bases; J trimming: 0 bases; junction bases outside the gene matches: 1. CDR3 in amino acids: CASSYGEGSYEQYF. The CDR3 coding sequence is TGTGCCAGCAGTTACGGGGAGGGCTCCTACGAGCAGTACTTC.

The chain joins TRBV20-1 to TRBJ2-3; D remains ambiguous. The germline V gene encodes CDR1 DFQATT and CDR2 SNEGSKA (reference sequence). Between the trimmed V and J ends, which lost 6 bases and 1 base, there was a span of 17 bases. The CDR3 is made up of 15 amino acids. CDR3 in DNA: TGCAGTGCCCCTCGCGGCACAGCACGCACAGATACGCAGTATTTT. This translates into CSAPRGTARTDTQYF.

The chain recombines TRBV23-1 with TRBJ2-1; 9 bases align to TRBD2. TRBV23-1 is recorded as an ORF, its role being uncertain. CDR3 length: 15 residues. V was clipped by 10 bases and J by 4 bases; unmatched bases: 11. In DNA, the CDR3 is TGCGCCACCAACCCGGGACTAGCCTTTTACAATGAGCAGTTCTTC. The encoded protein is CATNPGLAFYNEQFF.

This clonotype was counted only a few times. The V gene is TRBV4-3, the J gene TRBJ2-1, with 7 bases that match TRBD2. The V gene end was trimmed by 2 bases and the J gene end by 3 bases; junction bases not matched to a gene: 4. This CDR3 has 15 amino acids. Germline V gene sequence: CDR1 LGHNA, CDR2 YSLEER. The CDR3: CASSQRGSYYNEQFF. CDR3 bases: TGCGCCAGCAGCCAACGCGGGAGTTACTACAATGAGCAGTTCTTC.

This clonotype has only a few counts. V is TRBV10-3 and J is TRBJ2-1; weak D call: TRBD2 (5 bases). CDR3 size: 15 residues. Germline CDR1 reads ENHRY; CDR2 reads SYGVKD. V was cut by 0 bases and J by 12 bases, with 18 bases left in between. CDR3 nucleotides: TGTGCCATCAGTGAGTCAGTACTCGTCGGGAAGGTGCAGTTCTTC. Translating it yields CAISESVLVGKVQFF.

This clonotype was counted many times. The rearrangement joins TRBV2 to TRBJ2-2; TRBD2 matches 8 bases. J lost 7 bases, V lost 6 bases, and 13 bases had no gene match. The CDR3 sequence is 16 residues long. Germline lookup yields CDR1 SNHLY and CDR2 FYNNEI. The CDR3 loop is CASRVVSGILGGELFF. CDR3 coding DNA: TGTGCCAGCAGGGTCGTTAGCGGGATTCTCGGCGGGGAGCTGTTTTTT.

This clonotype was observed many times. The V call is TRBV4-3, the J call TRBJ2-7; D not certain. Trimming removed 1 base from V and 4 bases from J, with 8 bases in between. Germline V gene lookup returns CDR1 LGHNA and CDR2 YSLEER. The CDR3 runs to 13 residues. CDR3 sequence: CASSQGMHYEQYF. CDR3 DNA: TGCGCCAGCAGCCAAGGGATGCATTACGAGCAGTACTTC.

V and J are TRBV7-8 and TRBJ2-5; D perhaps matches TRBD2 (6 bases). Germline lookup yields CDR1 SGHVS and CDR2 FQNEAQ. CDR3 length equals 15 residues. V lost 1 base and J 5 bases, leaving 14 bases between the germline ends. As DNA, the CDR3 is TGTGCCAGCAGCTTAGGGAGGGACCTGCACGAGACCCAGTACTTC. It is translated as CASSLGRDLHETQYF.